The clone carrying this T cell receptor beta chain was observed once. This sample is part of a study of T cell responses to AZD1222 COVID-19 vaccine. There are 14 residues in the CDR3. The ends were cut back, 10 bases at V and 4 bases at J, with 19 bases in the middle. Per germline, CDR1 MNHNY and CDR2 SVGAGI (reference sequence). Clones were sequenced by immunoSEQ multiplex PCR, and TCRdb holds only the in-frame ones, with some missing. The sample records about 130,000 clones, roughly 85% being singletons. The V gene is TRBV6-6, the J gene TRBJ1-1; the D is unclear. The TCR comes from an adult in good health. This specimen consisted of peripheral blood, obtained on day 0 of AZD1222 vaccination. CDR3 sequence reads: CATLLSSVGTEAFF. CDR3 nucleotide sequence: TGTGCCACCCTTCTCTCTAGCGTGGGCACTGAAGCTTTCTTT.